These T cell receptor beta chains were read from a single sample in a study of blood T cell repertoires in COVID-19. Assay used: immunoSEQ multiplex PCR; TCRdb lists only in-frame clones, some missing. The profile shows over 110,000 clones, around 79% of them singletons. Sequencing was carried out using peripheral blood. Receptors were obtained from a man between 60 and 70 years old with acute or convalescent COVID-19. CDR3s include the opening cysteine and the closing phenylalanine or tryptophan. The D gene is left open where the match is weak. Rows may omit the clone size; those that give it use once, few, many or a size class.

v_gene,j_gene,abundance,len,d_gene,CDR3aa,CDR3nt
TRBV3-1/TRBV3-2,TRBJ2-5,NA,13,TRBD1,CASSYGQGGTQYF,TGTGCCAGCAGCTACGGACAGGGTGGGACCCAGTACTTC
TRBV30,TRBJ1-2,NA,11,TRBD1,CALDRGAGYTF,TGTGCCTTGGACAGGGGCGCTGGCTACACCTTC
TRBV5-4,TRBJ2-5,NA,15,TRBD1,CASSLEGGRGETQYF,TGTGCCAGCAGCTTGGAAGGGGGCCGGGGAGAGACCCAGTACTTC
TRBV28,TRBJ1-2,NA,14,TRBD1,CASSSGTDNYGYTF,TGTGCCAGCAGTTCCGGGACAGATAACTATGGCTACACCTTC
TRBV20-1,TRBJ2-7,NA,11,TRBD2,CSAGRAYEQYF,TGCAGTGCCGGGAGGGCCTACGAGCAGTACTTC
TRBV5-5,TRBJ2-5,once,13,NA,CASSQIPQETQYF,TGTGCCAGCAGCCAAATCCCCCAAGAGACCCAGTACTTC
TRBV27,TRBJ2-3,NA,14,NA,CASLKAGRQDTQYF,TGTGCCAGTCTAAAGGCGGGGAGGCAAGATACGCAGTATTTT
TRBV19,TRBJ2-7,NA,16,TRBD2,CASSSKTSGSRYEQYF,TGTGCCAGTAGTTCTAAGACTAGCGGGAGCCGTTACGAGCAGTACTTC
TRBV9,TRBJ1-2,NA,15,TRBD1,CASSSAGTVNYGYTF,TGTGCCAGCAGCTCCGCCGGGACAGTTAACTATGGCTACACCTTC
TRBV3-1/TRBV3-2,TRBJ2-7,few,13,NA,CASSQVGAYEQYF,TGTGCCAGCAGCCAAGTCGGGGCCTACGAGCAGTACTTC
TRBV11-3,TRBJ1-1,NA,12,NA,CASSPGNTEAFF,TGTGCCAGCAGCCCAGGGAACACTGAAGCTTTCTTT
TRBV5-6,TRBJ2-3,NA,16,NA,CASSLVGGRHTDTQYF,TGTGCCAGCAGCTTGGTTGGGGGGAGACACACAGATACGCAGTATTTT
TRBV6-6,TRBJ1-2,NA,15,NA,CASSDGTSYNYGYTF,TGTGCCAGCAGTGATGGGACAAGCTATAACTATGGCTACACCTTC
TRBV7-8,TRBJ1-1,NA,13,NA,CASSPLVPTEAFF,TGTGCCAGCAGCCCCCTTGTCCCCACTGAAGCTTTCTTT
TRBV28,TRBJ2-7,NA,17,TRBD2,CPSCFGGVGGAAYEQYF,TGTCCCAGCTGTTTCGGGGGGGTGGGCGGGGCGGCCTACGAGCAGTACTTC
TRBV14,TRBJ2-7,NA,18,NA,CASSQAPGQPTVTYEQYF,TGTGCCAGCAGCCAAGCACCCGGACAGCCTACCGTCACCTACGAGCAGTACTTC
TRBV3-1/TRBV3-2,TRBJ2-3,NA,12,NA,CASSRQRATQYF,TGTGCCAGCAGCCGCCAGCGGGCTACGCAGTATTTT